A single sample gave rise to the 2 T cell receptor beta chains below, sequenced in a study of cytomegalovirus exposure and HLA in healthy donors. The study ran its PCR with 60 Vbeta and 13 Jbeta primers. Assay used: immunoSEQ multiplex PCR; TCRdb lists only in-frame clones, some missing. Altogether just over 150,000 clones are present, about 80% being singletons, with the ten largest covering more than 0.75%. Sequencing input: PBMCs. Receptors were obtained from a woman aged 50 to 60 in good health and CMV-seropositive.

The V call is TRBV7-2, the J call TRBJ2-3; 9 bases agree with TRBD1. Germline lookup yields CDR1 SGHTA and CDR2 FQGNSA. The CDR3 extends over 15 amino acids. V shed 4 bases and J 4 bases; nucleotides not matched to a gene: 6. CDR3 residues: CASSSRQGGADTQYF. CDR3 DNA: TGTGCCAGCAGCTCGAGACAGGGGGGAGCAGATACGCAGTATTTT.

The CDR3 reads CASSLYRESEQYF. DNA for the CDR3: TGTGCCAGCAGCTTGTACAGGGAAAGCGAGCAGTACTTC. The chain combines TRBV5-6 with TRBJ2-7; TRBD1 is a possible D gene (6 bases). The CDR3 is 13 residues long. Germline CDR1 is SGHDT and CDR2 is YYEEEE. Trimming removed 1 base from V and 6 bases from J, with 11 bases in between.